Shown below are 3 T cell receptor beta chains from a single sample sequenced in a study of neoadjuvant nivolumab and ipilimumab in lung cancer. Method: immunoSEQ multiplex PCR; TCRdb's copy keeps in-frame clones and lacks some. The sample holds 40,000 to 60,000 clones; 85% to 90% are singletons and the top ten take about 3.5%. The sample was blood, taken before neoadjuvant nivolumab, alone or with ipilimumab. The receptors come from an adult with non-small cell lung cancer. Some clones in this sample may be carry-over from other donors' samples.

The chain carries TRBV19 and TRBJ1-2; 7 bases are a match to TRBD1. The CDR3 loop spans 13 amino acids. V dropped 7 bases and J dropped 2; count of bases not matched to a gene: 4. Germline V gene lookup returns CDR1 LNHDA and CDR2 SQIVND (reference sequence). CDR3 in amino acids: CASTADRNYGYTF. Written as DNA, the CDR3 is TGTGCCAGTACCGCGGACAGGAACTATGGCTACACCTTC.

The rearrangement links TRBV10-3 to TRBJ2-7; no firm D call. Germline V gene sequence: CDR1 ENHRY, CDR2 SYGVKD. This CDR3 is 12 amino acids long. Trimming removed 3 bases from V and 4 bases from J, with 7 bases in between. CDR3 residues: CAISDLTYEQYF. The CDR3 DNA sequence: TGTGCCATCAGTGATCTGACGTACGAGCAGTACTTC.

V gene TRBV11-2 combines with J gene TRBJ2-2; D remains unclear. V was clipped by 0 bases and J by 8 bases, with 10 bases between them. Germline V lookup: CDR1 SGHAT, CDR2 FQNNGV. The CDR3 extends over 14 amino acids. The CDR3 reads CASSLEFQKGELFF. In DNA form, the CDR3 reads TGTGCCAGCAGCTTAGAATTCCAGAAAGGGGAGCTGTTTTTT.